Given below is one T cell receptor beta chain in context. In the original workflow: Counts of nucleated cells, estimated from reference gene primer amplification, were obtained. Sequencing was performed with immunoSEQ multiplex PCR; in TCRdb, only in-frame clones are kept and a portion is missing. That table gives V, J and clone size, and the DNA gave D and trimming. The sample lists roughly 160,000 clones; approximately 90% were seen once. The record originates from a study of blood T cell repertoires in COVID-19. Study at large: T cells, B-cell-depleted T cells, or PBMCs supplied cDNA or gDNA.

Deletions cut 6 bases from V and 2 bases from J, with 10 bases between. The CDR3 spans 12 residues. Germline V gene sequence: CDR1 SQVTM, CDR2 ANQGSEA. Material for sequencing was peripheral blood. This rearrangement joins TRBV29-1 to TRBJ1-1, with D maybe TRBD1 (6 bases). The TCR sequence derives from a woman aged 55-70 years who had recovered from COVID-19. In DNA, the CDR3 is TGCAGCGTAGCGGGACATAACACTGAAGCTTTCTTT. This sequence encodes CSVAGHNTEAFF. Complete variable domain (other parts from reference TRBV29-1 and TRBJ1-1): SAVISQKPSRDICQRGTSLTIQCQVDSQVTMMFWYRQQPGQSLTLIATANQGSEATYESGFVIDKFPISRPNLTFSTLTVSNMSPEDSSIYLCSVAGHNTEAFFGQGTRLTVV.